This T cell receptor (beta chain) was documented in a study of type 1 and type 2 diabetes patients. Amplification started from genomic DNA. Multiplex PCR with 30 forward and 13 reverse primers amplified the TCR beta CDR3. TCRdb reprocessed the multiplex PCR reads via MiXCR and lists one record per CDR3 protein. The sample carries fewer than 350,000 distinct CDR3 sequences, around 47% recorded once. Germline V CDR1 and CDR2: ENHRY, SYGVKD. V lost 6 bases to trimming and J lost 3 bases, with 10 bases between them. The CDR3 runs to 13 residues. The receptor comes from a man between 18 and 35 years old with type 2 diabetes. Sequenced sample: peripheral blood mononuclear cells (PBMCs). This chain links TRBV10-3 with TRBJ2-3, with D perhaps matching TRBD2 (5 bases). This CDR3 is CAISRDVTDTQYF. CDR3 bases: TGTGCCATCAGCCGGGATGTTACAGATACGCAGTATTTT.